This T cell receptor (beta chain) was sequenced in a study of cytomegalovirus exposure and HLA in healthy donors. The CDR3 runs 13 residues. The germline gives CDR1 SGHRS, CDR2 YFSETQ. PCR employed 60 Vbeta and 13 Jbeta primers. Sequenced by immunoSEQ multiplex PCR; TCRdb stores in-frame clones only, minus some. In the table there are about 52,000 clones, around three fifths of which are singletons. Study outcomes and limitations: The study labeled roughly 160 TCR beta chains cytomegalovirus-associated.

For this clone: What it binds is not known. At one of its ends the junction is not consistent with the germline gene, which may arise from a read error.

This clonotype was sampled from a human donor in good health. The sequencing sample was made of PBMCs. The V and J genes are TRBV5-1 and TRBJ1-2, with a tentative D call TRBD1 (5 bases). CDR3 protein: CASSSDSSYGYPF. The CDR3 DNA follows: TGCGCCAGCAGCTCTGACAGTTCCTATGGCTACCCCTTC.